This T cell receptor beta chain was captured in a study of regulatory T cells in long-lasting Graves disease (dated by TCRdb to the early 2020s). About the full investigation: In the newly diagnosed Graves' disease group, patients had been taking antithyroid drugs for less than 3 months. TCR sequencing covered some 13 persistent and approximately 20 newly diagnosed Graves' disease patients, 33 samples in total. Patients with persistent Graves' disease were compared with patients with newly diagnosed Graves' disease using TCR sequencing and RNA sequencing of peripheral blood. The study was registered as a clinical trial and conducted in China. The investigation overall reported the following: Sequencing and analysis were restricted to the TCR beta chain. Compared with newly diagnosed patients, persistent Graves' disease patients had lower TCR Shannon entropy and fewer highly expanded clones, which suggests clonal expansion. The authors noted that the small sample size was a limitation that may lower accuracy. Because the primary lesion, thyroid tissue, could not be accessed, the study looked at peripheral blood alone. TRBV28, TRBJ1-2 and TRBJ2-5 were preferentially used in persistent disease, while TRBV20-1 and TRBJ2-1 were favored in newly diagnosed disease. A larger number of public clonotypes was shared among persistent patients (more than 2,500) than among newly diagnosed patients (roughly 1,000).

This clonotype was found many times. Its antigen is unknown. No base quality values were provided; no much bigger clone lies one nucleotide off. The time point label corresponds to: newly diagnosed GD, antithyroid drugs for less than 3 months. For both TCR sequencing and RNA sequencing, RNA was extracted from PBMCs in TRIzol. The diagnosis of Graves' disease followed American Thyroid Association guidelines. Patients for the study were recruited at an endocrinology department in Xi'an, China. From each patient, approximately 10 milliliters of peripheral blood was collected into an EDTA anticoagulant tube. PBMCs were isolated by Ficoll Paque Plus density gradient separation without further T cell sorting. RNA quality was checked with an Agilent 2100 Bioanalyzer and agarose gel, and concentration with a NanoDrop 2000. Trimming removed 5 bases from V and 9 bases from J; the gene matches leave 3 bases unexplained. CDR1 and CDR2 are read off the germline V gene (reference sequence) as DFQATT and SNEGSKA. Its CDR3 holds 11 amino acids, cysteine through phenylalanine. The DNA shown is the 33-base CDR3, in frame from base 1.

Library method: multiplex PCR. The reads were generated on an Illumina HiSeq 4000. CDR3 regions were amplified by Arm-PCR with iRepertoire HTBI primers to construct TCR beta libraries. Before sequencing, the PCR products went through gel purification. As for the original processing: Gene usage analysis of CDR3 amino acid clonotypes relied on the 60 to 65 TRBV and about 13 TRBJ segments identified across samples. COPE and FqMerger were used to merge filtered high-quality paired reads into contigs. Contigs were aligned with BLAST to IMGT TRBV, TRBD and TRBJ reference genes, and CDR3 was defined per IMGT. Any clonotype with a frequency above 0.1% was counted as a highly expanded clone. Repertoire diversity was measured by Shannon entropy, and V-J evenness by the Gini coefficient. A clonotype was considered public if more than one individual shared it. TCRdb reprocessing: public reads trimmed at Q25 with fastp, clones called with MiXCR, in-frame beta chains kept. Rows are combined by CDR3 protein, so each entry shows the most common genes and DNA. For this entry, the V and J calls and clone size follow TCRdb and not the study's own pipeline. The sample table records about 430,000 distinct CDR3 sequences; about 15% of these occur just once. In total, the top ten clones hold approximately 7.8% of the sample.

This same sample was also taken into another study, of T cells in Graves' hyperthyroidism and ophthalmopathy. Drawing on the second study: A patient counted as having stable Graves' hyperthyroidism if no progression to ophthalmopathy occurred over 18 months of follow-up. Hyperthyroidism patients were newly diagnosed, had a disease duration of under 2 months, and were aged 18 to 65 years. Patients with uncontrolled infections, other autoimmune diseases, pregnancy or lactation were excluded. Diagnoses were based on clinical symptoms, serum thyroxine and TRAb, thyroid ultrasound and orbital computed tomography. A first-round RT-PCR of the TCR CDR3 used the HTBI primer set with the Qiagen OneStep RT-PCR kit. Most expanded thyroid clonotypes (frequency above 0.001) were also found in blood, which suggests that blood repertoires may mirror thyroid immune responses. A model built on a 13 V-J signature distinguished ophthalmopathy from stable hyperthyroidism, reaching about 88% sensitivity and about 81% specificity in cross-validation and 80%/75% in testing. In validation, progression to ophthalmopathy was predicted by the model with 70.59% sensitivity and 72.22% specificity, a median of about 6.4 months before onset. A discovery cohort of roughly 100 patients, about 43 with Graves' ophthalmopathy and approximately 55 with stable Graves' hyperthyroidism, was used to find distinguishing TCR V-J signatures. Prospective prediction of ophthalmopathy was tested in an independent validation cohort of fewer than 20 hyperthyroidism patients and some 17 patients who later progressed to ophthalmopathy. For training and testing, the roughly 100 patients in the discovery cohort were randomly divided in a 7:3 ratio. In addition, the study compared T-cell repertoires in thyroid tissue and in blood from six Graves' hyperthyroidism patients. After blood sampling, hyperthyroidism patients were treated with methimazole at a starting dose of 30 mg daily, and ophthalmopathy patients were treated with high-dose intravenous methylprednisolone. Libraries were constructed in a second round of multiplex PCR, after which size selection and purification were performed. Sequencing of the libraries was done on an Illumina HiSeq2000 using paired-end 100 bp reads. SOAPnuke was used to process the raw data, removing reads that contained adapters or uncalled bases, had a mean Phred below 15, or lacked an exact match to the constant primer or identifier. COPE v1.2.5 was used to merge the high-quality paired reads, and each unique nucleotide sequence was defined as a clonotype. MiTCR v1.1 was used to align clonotypes to the IMGT TRBV, TRBD and TRBJ reference segments. Analysis was restricted to V-J combinations with a frequency above 0.0001, which covered roughly 99% of repertoires. The TCS score was defined as the ratio of F50 (clonal expansion) to E x V (chaos), calculated using BLOSUM62-based TCRdist between CDR3 peptides within each V-J. Welch's t-statistics and random forest reduced around 510 V-J features to roughly 13, which were used in a naive Bayes classifier (R e1071). Sample size was not statistically predetermined, and investigators were not blinded to group allocation. The paper reports TCR Vbeta CDR3 sequencing of some 140 peripheral blood samples: approximately 41 ophthalmopathy, 70 to 85 hyperthyroidism and around 17 progressor patients.

This receptor was obtained from a woman aged 40 to 49 with Graves disease. Donor details come from another sample of the same person, matched by shared clones. The source material was peripheral blood mononuclear cells (PBMCs), sampled at new diagnosis, from a patient treated with antithyroid drugs. The chain links TRBV20-1 with TRBJ2-1, with TRBD2 identical over 8 junction bases. In nucleotide form, the sequence is TGCAGTGCTCGGACTAGCTCTGAGCAGTTCTTC. Its product reads: CSARTSSEQFF.